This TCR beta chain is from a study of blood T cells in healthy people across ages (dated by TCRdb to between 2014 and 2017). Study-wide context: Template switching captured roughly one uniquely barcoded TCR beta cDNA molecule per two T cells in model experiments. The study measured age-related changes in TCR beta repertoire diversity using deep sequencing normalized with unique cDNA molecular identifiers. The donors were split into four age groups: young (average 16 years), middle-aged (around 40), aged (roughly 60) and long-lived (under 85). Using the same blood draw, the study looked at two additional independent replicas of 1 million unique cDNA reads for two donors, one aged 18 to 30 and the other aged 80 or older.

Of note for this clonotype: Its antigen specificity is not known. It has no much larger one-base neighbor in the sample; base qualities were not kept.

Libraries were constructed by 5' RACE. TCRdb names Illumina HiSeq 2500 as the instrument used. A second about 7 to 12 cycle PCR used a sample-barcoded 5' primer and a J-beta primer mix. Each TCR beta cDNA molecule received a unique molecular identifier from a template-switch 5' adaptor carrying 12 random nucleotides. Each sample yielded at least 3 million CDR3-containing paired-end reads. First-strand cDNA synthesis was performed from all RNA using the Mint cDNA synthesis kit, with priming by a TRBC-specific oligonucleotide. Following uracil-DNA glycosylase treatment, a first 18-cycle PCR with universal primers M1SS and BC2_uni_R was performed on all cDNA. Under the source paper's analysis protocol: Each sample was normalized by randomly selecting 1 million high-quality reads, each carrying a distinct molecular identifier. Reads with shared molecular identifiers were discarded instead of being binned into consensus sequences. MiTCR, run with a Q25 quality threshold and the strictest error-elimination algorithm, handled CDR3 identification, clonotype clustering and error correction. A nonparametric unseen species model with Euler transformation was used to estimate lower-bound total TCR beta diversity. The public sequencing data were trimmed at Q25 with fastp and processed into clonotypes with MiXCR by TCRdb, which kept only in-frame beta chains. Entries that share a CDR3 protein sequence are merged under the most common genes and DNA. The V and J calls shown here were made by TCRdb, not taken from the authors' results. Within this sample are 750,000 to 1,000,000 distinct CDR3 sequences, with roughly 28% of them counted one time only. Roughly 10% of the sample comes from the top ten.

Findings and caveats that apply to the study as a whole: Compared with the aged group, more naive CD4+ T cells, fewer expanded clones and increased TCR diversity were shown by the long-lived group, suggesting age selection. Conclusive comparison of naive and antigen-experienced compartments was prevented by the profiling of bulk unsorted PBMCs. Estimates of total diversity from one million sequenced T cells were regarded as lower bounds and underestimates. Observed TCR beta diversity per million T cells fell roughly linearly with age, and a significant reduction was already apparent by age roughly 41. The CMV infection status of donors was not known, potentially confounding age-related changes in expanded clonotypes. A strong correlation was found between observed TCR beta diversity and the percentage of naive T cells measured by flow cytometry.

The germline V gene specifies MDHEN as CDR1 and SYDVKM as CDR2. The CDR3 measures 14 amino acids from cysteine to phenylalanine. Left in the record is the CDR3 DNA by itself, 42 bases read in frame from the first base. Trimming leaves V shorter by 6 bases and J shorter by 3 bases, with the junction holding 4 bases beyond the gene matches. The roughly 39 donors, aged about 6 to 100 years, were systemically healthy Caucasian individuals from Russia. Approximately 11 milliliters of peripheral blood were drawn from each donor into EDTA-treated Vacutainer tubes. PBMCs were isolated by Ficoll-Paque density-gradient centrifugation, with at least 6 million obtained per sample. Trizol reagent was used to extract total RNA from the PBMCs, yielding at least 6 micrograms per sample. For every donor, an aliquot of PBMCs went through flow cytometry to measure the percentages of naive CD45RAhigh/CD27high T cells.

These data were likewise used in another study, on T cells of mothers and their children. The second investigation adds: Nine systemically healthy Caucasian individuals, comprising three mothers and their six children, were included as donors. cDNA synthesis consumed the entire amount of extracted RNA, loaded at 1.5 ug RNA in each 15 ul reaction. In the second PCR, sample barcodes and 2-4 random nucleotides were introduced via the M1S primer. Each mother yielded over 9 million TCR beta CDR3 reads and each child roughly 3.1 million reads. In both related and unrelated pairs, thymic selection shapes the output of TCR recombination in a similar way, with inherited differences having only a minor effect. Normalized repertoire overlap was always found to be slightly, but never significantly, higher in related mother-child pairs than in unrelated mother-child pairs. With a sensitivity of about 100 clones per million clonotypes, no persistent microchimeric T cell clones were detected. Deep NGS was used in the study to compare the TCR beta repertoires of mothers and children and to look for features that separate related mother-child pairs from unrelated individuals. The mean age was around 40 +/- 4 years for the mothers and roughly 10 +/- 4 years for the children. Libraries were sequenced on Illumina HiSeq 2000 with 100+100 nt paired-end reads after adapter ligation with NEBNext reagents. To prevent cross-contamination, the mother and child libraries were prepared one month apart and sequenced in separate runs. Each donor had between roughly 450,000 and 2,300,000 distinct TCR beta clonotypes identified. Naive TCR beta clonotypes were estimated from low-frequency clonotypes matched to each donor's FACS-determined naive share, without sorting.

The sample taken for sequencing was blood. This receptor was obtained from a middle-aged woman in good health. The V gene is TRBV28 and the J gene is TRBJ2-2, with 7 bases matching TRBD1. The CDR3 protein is CASRRDRDTGELFF. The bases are TGTGCCAGCAGACGAGACAGGGACACCGGGGAGCTGTTTTTT.